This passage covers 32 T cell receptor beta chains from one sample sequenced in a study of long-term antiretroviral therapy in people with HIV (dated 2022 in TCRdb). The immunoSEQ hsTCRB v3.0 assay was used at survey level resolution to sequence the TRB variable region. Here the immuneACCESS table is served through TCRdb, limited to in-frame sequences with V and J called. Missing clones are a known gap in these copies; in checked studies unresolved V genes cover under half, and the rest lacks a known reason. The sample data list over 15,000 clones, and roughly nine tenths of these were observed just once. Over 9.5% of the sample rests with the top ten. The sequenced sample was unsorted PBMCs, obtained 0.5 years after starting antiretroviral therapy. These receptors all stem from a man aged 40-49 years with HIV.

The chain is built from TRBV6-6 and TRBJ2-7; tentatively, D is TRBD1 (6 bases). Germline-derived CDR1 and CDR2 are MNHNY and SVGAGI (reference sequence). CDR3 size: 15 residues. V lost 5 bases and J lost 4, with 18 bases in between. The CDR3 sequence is CASSGQGPNGYEQYF. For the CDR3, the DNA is TGTGCCAGCAGTGGCCAGGGGCCCAATGGTTACGAGCAGTACTTC.

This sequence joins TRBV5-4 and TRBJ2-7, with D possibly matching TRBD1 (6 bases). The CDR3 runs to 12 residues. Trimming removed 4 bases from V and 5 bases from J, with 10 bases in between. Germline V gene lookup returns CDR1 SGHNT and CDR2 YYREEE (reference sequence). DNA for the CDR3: TGTGCCAGCAGCACAGGGAACAACGAGCAGTACTTC. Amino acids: CASSTGNNEQYF.

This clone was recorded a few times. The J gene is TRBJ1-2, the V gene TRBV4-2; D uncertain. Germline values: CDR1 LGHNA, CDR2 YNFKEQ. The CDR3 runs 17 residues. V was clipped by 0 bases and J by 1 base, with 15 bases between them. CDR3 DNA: TGTGCCAGCAGCCAAGAACTCTCCAGCCTCCTTAACTATGGCTACACCTTC. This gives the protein CASSQELSSLLNYGYTF.

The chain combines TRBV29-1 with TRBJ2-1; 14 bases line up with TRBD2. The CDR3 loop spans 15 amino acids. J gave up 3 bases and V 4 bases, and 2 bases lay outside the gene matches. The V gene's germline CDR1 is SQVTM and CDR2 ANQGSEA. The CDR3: CSVAGTSGSYNEQFF. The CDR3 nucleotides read TGCAGCGTTGCAGGGACTAGCGGGAGCTACAATGAGCAGTTCTTC.

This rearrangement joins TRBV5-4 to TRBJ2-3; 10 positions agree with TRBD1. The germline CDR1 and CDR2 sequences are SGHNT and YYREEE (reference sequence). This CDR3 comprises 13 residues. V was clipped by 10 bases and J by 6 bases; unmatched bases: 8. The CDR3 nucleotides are TGTGCCTTCCGGGACAGGGGTGGGGATACGCAGTATTTT. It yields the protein CAFRDRGGDTQYF.

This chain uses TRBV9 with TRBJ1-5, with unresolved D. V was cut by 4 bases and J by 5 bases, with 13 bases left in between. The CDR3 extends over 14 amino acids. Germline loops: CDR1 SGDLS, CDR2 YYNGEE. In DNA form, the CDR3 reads TGTGCCAGCAGCTCCGGGCCTCGAGATCAGCCCCAGCATTTT. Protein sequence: CASSSGPRDQPQHF. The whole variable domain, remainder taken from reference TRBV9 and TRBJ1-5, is DSGVTQTPKHLITATGQRVTLRCSPRSGDLSVYWYQQSLDQGLQFLIQYYNGEERAKGNILERFSAQQFPDLHSELNLSSLELGDSALYFCASSSGPRDQPQHFGDGTRLSIL.

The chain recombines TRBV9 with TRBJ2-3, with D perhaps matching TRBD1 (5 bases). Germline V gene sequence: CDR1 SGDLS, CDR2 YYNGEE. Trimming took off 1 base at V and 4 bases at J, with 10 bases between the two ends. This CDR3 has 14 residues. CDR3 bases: TGTGCCAGCAGCGTAACCTGGGGCTCAGATACGCAGTATTTT. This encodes CASSVTWGSDTQYF.

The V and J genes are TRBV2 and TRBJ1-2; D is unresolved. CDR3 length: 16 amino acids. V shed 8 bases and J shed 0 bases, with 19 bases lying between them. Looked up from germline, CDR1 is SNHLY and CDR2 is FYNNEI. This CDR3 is CASPPRGPAANYGYTF. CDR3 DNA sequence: TGTGCCAGCCCCCCCAGAGGACCTGCCGCTAACTATGGCTACACCTTC. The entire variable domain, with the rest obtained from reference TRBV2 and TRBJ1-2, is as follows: EPEVTQTPSHQVTQMGQEVILRCVPISNHLYFYWYRQILGQKVEFLVSFYNNEISEKSEIFDDQFSVERPDGSNFTLKIRSTKLEDSAMYFCASPPRGPAANYGYTFGSGTRLTVV.

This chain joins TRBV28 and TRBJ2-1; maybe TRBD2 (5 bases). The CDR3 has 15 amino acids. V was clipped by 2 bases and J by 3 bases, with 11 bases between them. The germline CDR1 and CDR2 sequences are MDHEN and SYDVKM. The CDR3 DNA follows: TGTGCCAGCAGTTTAATTAGCGTAGGCTACAATGAGCAGTTCTTC. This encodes CASSLISVGYNEQFF.

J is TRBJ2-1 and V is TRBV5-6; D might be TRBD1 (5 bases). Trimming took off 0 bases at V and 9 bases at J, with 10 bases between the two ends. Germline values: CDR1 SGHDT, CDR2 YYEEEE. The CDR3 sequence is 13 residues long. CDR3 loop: CASSLAGISEQFF. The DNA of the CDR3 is TGTGCCAGCAGCTTGGCAGGGATTAGTGAGCAGTTCTTC.

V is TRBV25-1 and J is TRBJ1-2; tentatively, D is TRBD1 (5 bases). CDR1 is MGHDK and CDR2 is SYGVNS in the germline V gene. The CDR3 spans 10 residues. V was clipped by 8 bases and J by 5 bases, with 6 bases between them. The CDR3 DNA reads TGTGCCAGCCGGGGGTATGGCTACACCTTC. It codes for CASRGYGYTF.

CDR3 protein: CASNGGTGNTIYF. CDR3 nucleotide sequence: TGTGCCAGTAACGGTGGTACTGGAAACACCATATATTTT. The gene calls are TRBV19 and TRBJ1-3; no definite D call. CDR1 is LNHDA, CDR2 SQIVND, per germline (reference sequence). This CDR3 has 13 residues. The V gene lost 7 bases and the J gene lost 2 bases, with 9 bases spanning the gap.

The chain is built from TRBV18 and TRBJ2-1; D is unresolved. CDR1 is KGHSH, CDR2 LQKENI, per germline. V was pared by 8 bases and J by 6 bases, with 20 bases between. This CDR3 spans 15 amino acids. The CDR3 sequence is CASHKFETGSNEQFF. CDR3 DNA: TGTGCCAGCCATAAATTCGAAACCGGGTCCAATGAGCAGTTCTTC.

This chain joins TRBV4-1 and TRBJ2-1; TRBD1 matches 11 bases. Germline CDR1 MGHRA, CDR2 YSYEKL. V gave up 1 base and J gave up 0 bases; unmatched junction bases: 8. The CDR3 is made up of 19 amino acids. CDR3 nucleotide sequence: TGCGCCAGCAGCCAAGTCCCGGGACAGGGGGGATCCTCCTACAATGAGCAGTTCTTC. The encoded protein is CASSQVPGQGGSSYNEQFF.

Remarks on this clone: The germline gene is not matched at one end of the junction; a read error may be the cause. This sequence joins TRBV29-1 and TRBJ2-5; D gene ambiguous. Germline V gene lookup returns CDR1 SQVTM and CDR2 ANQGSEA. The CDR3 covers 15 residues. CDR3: CSVQDRATLQETQYF. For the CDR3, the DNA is TGCAGCGTTCAAGACCGGGCGACCCTCCAAGAGACCCAGTACTTC.

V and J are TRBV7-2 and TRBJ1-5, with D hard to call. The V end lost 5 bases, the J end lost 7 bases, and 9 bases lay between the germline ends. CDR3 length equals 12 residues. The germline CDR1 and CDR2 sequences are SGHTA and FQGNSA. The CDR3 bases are TGTGCCAGCAGCCTGACGGACCAGCCCCAGCATTTT. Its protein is CASSLTDQPQHF.

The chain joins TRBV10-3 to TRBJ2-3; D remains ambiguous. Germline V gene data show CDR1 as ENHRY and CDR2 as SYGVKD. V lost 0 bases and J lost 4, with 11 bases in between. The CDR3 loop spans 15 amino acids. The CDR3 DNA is TGTGCCATCAGTGAGTCCGAAGAAGGCGCAGATACGCAGTATTTT. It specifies CAISESEEGADTQYF.

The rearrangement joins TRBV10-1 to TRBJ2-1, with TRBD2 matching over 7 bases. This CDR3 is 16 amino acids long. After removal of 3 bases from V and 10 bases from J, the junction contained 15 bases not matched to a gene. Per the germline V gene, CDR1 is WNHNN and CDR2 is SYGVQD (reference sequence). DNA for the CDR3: TGCGCCAGCAGTGAACATGTGTCTAGCGGATTTGGGGAGCAGTTCTTC. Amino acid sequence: CASSEHVSSGFGEQFF.

CDR3 protein: CASSIGGRSGELFF. The CDR3 DNA follows: TGTGCCAGTAGTATAGGAGGGAGGTCCGGGGAGCTGTTTTTT. The rearrangement uses TRBV19 and TRBJ2-2; perhaps TRBD2 as D (6 bases). The CDR3 is 14 residues long. Germline CDR1 LNHDA, CDR2 SQIVND (reference sequence). V was pared by 1 base and J by 6 bases, with 9 bases between.

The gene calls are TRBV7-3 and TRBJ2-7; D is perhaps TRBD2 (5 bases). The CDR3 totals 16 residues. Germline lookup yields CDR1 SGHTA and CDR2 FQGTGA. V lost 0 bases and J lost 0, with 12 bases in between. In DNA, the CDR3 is TGTGCCAGCAGCTTAACTCCCGTCGGGGTCTCCTACGAGCAGTACTTC. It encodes CASSLTPVGVSYEQYF.

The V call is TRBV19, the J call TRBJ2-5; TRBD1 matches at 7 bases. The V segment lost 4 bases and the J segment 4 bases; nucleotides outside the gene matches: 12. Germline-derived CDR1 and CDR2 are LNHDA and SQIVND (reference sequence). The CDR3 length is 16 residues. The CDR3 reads CASSTSDRAFGETQYF. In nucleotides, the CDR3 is TGTGCCAGTAGTACCAGCGACAGGGCTTTTGGAGAGACCCAGTACTTC.

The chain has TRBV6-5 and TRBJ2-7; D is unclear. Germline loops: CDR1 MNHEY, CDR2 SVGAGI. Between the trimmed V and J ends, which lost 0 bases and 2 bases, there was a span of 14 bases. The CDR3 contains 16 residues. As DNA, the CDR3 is TGTGCCAGCAGTTACTCGACCGGCCCGCAACCCTACGAGCAGTACTTC. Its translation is CASSYSTGPQPYEQYF.

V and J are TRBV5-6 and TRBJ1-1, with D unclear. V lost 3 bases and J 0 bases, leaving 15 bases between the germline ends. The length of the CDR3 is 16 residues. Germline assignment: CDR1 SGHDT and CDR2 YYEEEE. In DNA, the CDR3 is TGTGCCAGCAGCTCCTATGAGGGTCCACTGAACACTGAAGCTTTCTTT. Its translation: CASSSYEGPLNTEAFF.

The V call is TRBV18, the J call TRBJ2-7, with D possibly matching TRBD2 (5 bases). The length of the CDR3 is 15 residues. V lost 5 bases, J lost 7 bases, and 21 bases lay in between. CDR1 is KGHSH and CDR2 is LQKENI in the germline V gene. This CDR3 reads CASSAAAPPTGEQYF. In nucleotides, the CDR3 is TGTGCCAGCTCAGCTGCGGCCCCTCCTACGGGGGAGCAGTACTTC. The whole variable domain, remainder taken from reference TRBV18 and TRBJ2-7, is NAGVMQNPRHLVRRRGQEARLRCSPMKGHSHVYWYRQLPEEGLKFMVYLQKENIIDESGMPKERFSAEFPKEGPSILRIQQVVRGDSAAYFCASSAAAPPTGEQYFGPGTRLTVT.

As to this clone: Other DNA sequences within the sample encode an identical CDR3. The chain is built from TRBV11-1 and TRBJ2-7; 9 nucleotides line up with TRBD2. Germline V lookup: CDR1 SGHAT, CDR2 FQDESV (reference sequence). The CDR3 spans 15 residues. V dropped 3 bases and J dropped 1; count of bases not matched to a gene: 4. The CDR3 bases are TGTGCCAGCAGCTTTAGCGGGGGCCCATCCTACGAGCAGTACTTC. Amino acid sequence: CASSFSGGPSYEQYF.

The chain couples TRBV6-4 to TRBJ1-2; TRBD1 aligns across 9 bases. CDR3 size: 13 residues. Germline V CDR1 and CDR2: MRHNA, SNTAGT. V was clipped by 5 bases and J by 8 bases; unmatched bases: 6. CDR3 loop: CASSRGQGYGYTF. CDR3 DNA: TGTGCCAGCAGTAGGGGACAGGGCTACGGCTACACCTTC.

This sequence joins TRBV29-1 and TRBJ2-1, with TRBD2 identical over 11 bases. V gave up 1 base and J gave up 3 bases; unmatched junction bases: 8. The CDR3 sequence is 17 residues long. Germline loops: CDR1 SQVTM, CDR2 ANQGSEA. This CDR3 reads CSVEARASGGYYNEQFF. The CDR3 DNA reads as TGCAGCGTTGAAGCTAGGGCTAGCGGGGGGTACTACAATGAGCAGTTCTTC.

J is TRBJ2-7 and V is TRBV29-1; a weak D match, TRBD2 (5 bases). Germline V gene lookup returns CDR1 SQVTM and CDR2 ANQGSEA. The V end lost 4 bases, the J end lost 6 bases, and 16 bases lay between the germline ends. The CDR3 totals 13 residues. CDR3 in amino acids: CSVVFEGAGEQYF. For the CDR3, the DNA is TGCAGCGTTGTATTCGAGGGTGCGGGCGAGCAGTACTTC.

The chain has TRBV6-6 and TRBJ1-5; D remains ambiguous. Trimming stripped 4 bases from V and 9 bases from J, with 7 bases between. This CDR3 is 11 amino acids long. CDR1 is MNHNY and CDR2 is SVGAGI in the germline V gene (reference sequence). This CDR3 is CASSFGGPQHF. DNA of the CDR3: TGTGCCAGCAGTTTTGGAGGGCCCCAGCATTTT.

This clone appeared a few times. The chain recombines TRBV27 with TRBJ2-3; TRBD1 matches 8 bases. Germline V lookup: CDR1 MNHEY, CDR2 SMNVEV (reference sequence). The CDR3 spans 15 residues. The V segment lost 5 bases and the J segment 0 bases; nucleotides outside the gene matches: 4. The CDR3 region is CASSVRDRSTDTQYF. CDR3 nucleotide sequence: TGTGCCAGCAGTGTCCGGGACAGGAGCACAGATACGCAGTATTTT.

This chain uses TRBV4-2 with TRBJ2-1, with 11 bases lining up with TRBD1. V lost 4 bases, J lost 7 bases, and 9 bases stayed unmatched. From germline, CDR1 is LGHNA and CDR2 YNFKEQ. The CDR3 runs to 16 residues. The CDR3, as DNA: TGTGCCAGCAGCCCGCGGACAGGGGGCCTGGGGAATGAGCAGTTCTTC. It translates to CASSPRTGGLGNEQFF.

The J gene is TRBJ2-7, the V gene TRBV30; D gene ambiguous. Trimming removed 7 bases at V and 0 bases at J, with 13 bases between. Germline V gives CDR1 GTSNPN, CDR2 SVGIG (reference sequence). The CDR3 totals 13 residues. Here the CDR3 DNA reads TGTGCCTCCACGGACCCTGCCTCCTACGAGCAGTACTTC. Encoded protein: CASTDPASYEQYF.